The present T cell receptor (beta chain) was sequenced within a study of cytomegalovirus exposure and HLA in healthy donors. General observations from the study: Donors belonging to an Asian-associated ancestry cluster reportedly showed fewer N-insertions in productive TCRs than the roughly 670-donor mean, according to what a later analysis found. Presence/absence analyses assumed roughly uniform sequencing depth across donors. Sequencing artifact likely explains a cluster of highly shared sequence variants.

Vbeta (60) and Jbeta (13) primers were used in the PCR. Per the study methods: Unique TCR beta chains totaled some 80 million in a later count, with roughly 10 million of them shared. TCRdb's table, derived via immunoSEQ multiplex PCR, lists solely in-frame clones and lacks some. The V and J calls and the clone size are those of that table, but D and trimming were determined from the DNA. This sample has roughly 190,000 clones, with around four fifths found just once. A word on this clone: Its antigen remains unknown.

V was shortened by 0 bases and J by 2 bases, with 11 bases between the two germline ends. The CDR3 totals 16 residues. CDR1 and CDR2 from the germline V gene are LGHNA and YNFKEQ. Sequencing input: PBMCs. J is TRBJ2-1 and V is TRBV4-2, with a possible D match to TRBD2 (5 bases). The TCR sequence derives from a woman aged 45-65 years in good health and CMV-seropositive. The CDR3 loop is CASSQDRERAYNEQFF. CDR3 nucleotide sequence: TGTGCCAGCAGCCAAGATCGGGAAAGGGCCTACAATGAGCAGTTCTTC.